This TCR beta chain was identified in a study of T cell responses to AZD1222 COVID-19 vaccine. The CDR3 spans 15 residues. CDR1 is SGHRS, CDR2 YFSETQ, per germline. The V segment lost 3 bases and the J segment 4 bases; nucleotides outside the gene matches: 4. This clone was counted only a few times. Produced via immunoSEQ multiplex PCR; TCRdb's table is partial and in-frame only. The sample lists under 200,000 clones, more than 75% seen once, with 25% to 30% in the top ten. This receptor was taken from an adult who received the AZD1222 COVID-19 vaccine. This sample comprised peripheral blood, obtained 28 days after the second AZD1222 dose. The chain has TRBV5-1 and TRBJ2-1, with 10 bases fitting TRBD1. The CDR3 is CASSSGQGIYNEQFF. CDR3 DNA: TGCGCCAGCAGCTCGGGACAGGGGATATACAATGAGCAGTTCTTC.